This entry lists 25 T cell receptor beta chains sequenced from one sample in a study of T cell changes during pregnancy in multiple sclerosis. Clones were read by immunoSEQ multiplex PCR, and TCRdb kept only the in-frame ones, dropping some. The sample holds roughly 61,000 clones; approximately 93% are singletons and the top ten take about 1.8%. The sequences come from peripheral blood, collected after pregnancy. The receptors were sampled from a female donor with multiple sclerosis, enrolled in a pregnancy study.

The V and J genes are TRBV6-1 and TRBJ2-1; 10 nucleotides align to TRBD2. J lost 2 bases, V lost 3 bases, and 4 bases had no gene match. This CDR3 comprises 16 residues. The germline gives CDR1 MNHNS, CDR2 SASEGT. CDR3 residues: CASSDMLAGAYNEQFF. Here the CDR3 DNA reads TGTGCCAGCAGTGACATGCTAGCGGGGGCCTACAATGAGCAGTTCTTC.

The chain joins TRBV18 to TRBJ2-7; D uncertain. The V gene lost 1 base and the J gene lost 2 bases, with 3 bases spanning the gap. Per germline, CDR1 KGHSH and CDR2 LQKENI. The CDR3 covers 12 residues. The CDR3 protein is CASSPRPYEQYF. The CDR3 nucleotides read TGTGCCAGCTCACCACGGCCCTACGAGCAGTACTTC.

This clone turned up a few times. This rearrangement joins TRBV6-4 to TRBJ1-1, with unresolved D. The CDR3 runs to 13 residues. The germline V and J ends were trimmed by 4 bases and 0 bases, with 6 bases remaining between them. Looked up from germline, CDR1 is MRHNA and CDR2 is SNTAGT. CDR3 sequence reads: CASSVTLNTEAFF. In DNA form, the CDR3 reads TGTGCCAGCAGTGTCACATTGAACACTGAAGCTTTCTTT.

The V gene is TRBV11-2, the J gene TRBJ1-1; no clear D gene. The CDR3 runs to 16 residues. V gave up 1 base and J gave up 4 bases, with 16 bases separating them. The germline V gene encodes CDR1 SGHAT and CDR2 FQNNGV. The chain's CDR3 is CASSLVRESQVTEAFF. For the CDR3, the DNA is TGTGCCAGCAGCTTAGTACGGGAAAGTCAGGTCACTGAAGCTTTCTTT.

This chain connects TRBV28 to TRBJ1-2; D not resolved. Trimming removed 1 base at V and 0 bases at J, with 3 bases between. Germline V gene data show CDR1 as MDHEN and CDR2 as SYDVKM. This CDR3 is built from 13 residues. The DNA of the CDR3 is TGTGCCAGCAGTTTATCCGCTAACTATGGCTACACCTTC. Amino acids: CASSLSANYGYTF.

The V gene is TRBV5-4, the J gene TRBJ2-7; TRBD1 might be the D (5 bases). The CDR3 is 12 residues long. The germline CDR1 and CDR2 sequences are SGHNT and YYREEE (reference sequence). V was cut by 2 bases and J by 5 bases, with 8 bases left in between. This CDR3 reads CASSFLGDEQYF. The CDR3 DNA sequence: TGTGCCAGCAGCTTCCTAGGGGACGAGCAGTACTTC.

J is TRBJ2-1 and V is TRBV9; 8 positions match TRBD2. The length of the CDR3 is 17 residues. V lost 0 bases and J lost 2; bases outside the gene matches: 7. From germline, CDR1 is SGDLS and CDR2 YYNGEE. The CDR3: CASSVGGLAGPYNEQFF. Written as DNA, the CDR3 is TGTGCCAGCAGCGTAGGGGGGTTAGCGGGACCCTACAATGAGCAGTTCTTC.

This sequence joins TRBV10-3 and TRBJ1-1; D ambiguous. CDR1 is ENHRY and CDR2 is SYGVKD in the germline V gene. This CDR3 is 12 amino acids long. V shed 8 bases and J shed 8 bases, with 15 bases lying between them. The DNA of the CDR3 is TGTGCCATCGGTTACGATCAGGTAGAAGCTTTCTTT. It yields the protein CAIGYDQVEAFF.

In this sample, this clone turned up once. The rearrangement joins TRBV29-1 to TRBJ2-7; weak D call: TRBD1 (7 bases). Germline CDR1 reads SQVTM; CDR2 reads ANQGSEA. Trimming shortened V by 2 bases and J by 4 bases, and 18 bases separated the two germline ends. The CDR3 length is 15 residues. CDR3 loop: CSVEMGVTGRYEQYF. DNA for the CDR3: TGCAGCGTTGAAATGGGGGTGACAGGGAGGTACGAGCAGTACTTC.

V gene TRBV6-4 combines with J gene TRBJ2-3; a weak D match, TRBD2 (5 bases). Trimming removed 4 bases at V and 0 bases at J, with 11 bases between. CDR3 size: 15 residues. Germline-derived CDR1 and CDR2 are MRHNA and SNTAGT. DNA of the CDR3: TGTGCCAGCAGTGTCGGCAGCGGTAGCACAGATACGCAGTATTTT. Its translation is CASSVGSGSTDTQYF.

This chain uses TRBV7-2 with TRBJ2-1; 10 bases align to TRBD2. This CDR3 spans 17 amino acids. CDR1 and CDR2 (germline): SGHTA, FQGNSA. V lost 0 bases to trimming and J lost 6 bases; unmatched junction nucleotides: 8. The CDR3 region is CASSLAGTSGILNEQFF. The CDR3 bases are TGTGCCAGCAGCTTAGCGGGAACTAGCGGGATACTCAATGAGCAGTTCTTC.

The chain combines TRBV28 with TRBJ1-1; D call uncertain. The CDR3 is 15 amino acids. The V gene's germline CDR1 is MDHEN and CDR2 SYDVKM. Deletions cut 7 bases from V and 2 bases from J, with 17 bases between. The CDR3 loop is CASTISSTGNTEAFF. The CDR3 DNA follows: TGTGCCAGCACAATTTCTTCGACGGGAAACACTGAAGCTTTCTTT. Together with reference TRBV28 and TRBJ1-1, the CDR3 gives the full variable domain: DVKVTQSSRYLVKRTGEKVFLECVQDMDHENMFWYRQDPGLGLRLIYFSYDVKMKEKGDIPEGYSVSREKKERFSLILESASTNQTSMYLCASTISSTGNTEAFFGQGTRLTVV.

This chain uses TRBV27 with TRBJ1-1; D is perhaps TRBD1 (5 bases). CDR3 length: 13 residues. V was pared by 5 bases and J by 8 bases, with 15 bases between. Germline loops: CDR1 MNHEY, CDR2 SMNVEV (reference sequence). CDR3 loop: CASSLTWGREAFF. The CDR3 DNA reads as TGTGCCAGCAGTCTGACCTGGGGGAGGGAAGCTTTCTTT.

This sequence joins TRBV4-2 and TRBJ1-3; D might be TRBD1 (6 bases). Trimming pared 3 bases from V and 4 bases from J, leaving 10 bases between. Germline loops: CDR1 LGHNA, CDR2 YNFKEQ. This CDR3 spans 14 amino acids. CDR3 region: CASSQPGQGNTIYF. CDR3 nucleotide sequence: TGTGCCAGCAGCCAGCCGGGACAAGGAAACACCATATATTTT.

This chain links TRBV9 with TRBJ1-4; 9 bases are shared with TRBD1. This CDR3 has 14 residues. The J segment lost 7 bases and the V segment lost 3 bases, leaving 4 bases of the junction unmatched. Germline V gene lookup returns CDR1 SGDLS and CDR2 YYNGEE. CDR3 loop: CASSALTGGEKLFF. The DNA for the CDR3 is TGTGCCAGCAGCGCCCTGACAGGGGGTGAAAAACTGTTTTTT.

V usage is TRBV10-3 and J usage is TRBJ1-5; 10 bases are shared with TRBD1. CDR1 is ENHRY and CDR2 is SYGVKD in the germline V gene. The CDR3 consists of 13 residues. After removal of 8 bases from V and 4 bases from J, the junction contained 2 bases not matched to a gene. This chain's CDR3 is CAIRQGANQPQHF. CDR3 nucleotide sequence: TGTGCCATCCGACAGGGGGCGAATCAGCCCCAGCATTTT.

J is TRBJ2-3 and V is TRBV9, with 10 nucleotides matching TRBD2. This CDR3 has 15 residues. The V gene end was trimmed by 2 bases and the J gene end by 4 bases; junction bases not matched to a gene: 4. The germline V gene has CDR1 SGDLS and CDR2 YYNGEE. The CDR3 protein is CASSVEGLAADTQYF. In DNA, the CDR3 is TGTGCCAGCAGCGTTGAAGGACTAGCGGCAGATACGCAGTATTTT.

CDR3 sequence (DNA): TGTGCCAGCAGTTACAAGGGACAGAACTTACACGAGCAGTACTTC. This codes for CASSYKGQNLHEQYF. The chain recombines TRBV6-5 with TRBJ2-7; the match to TRBD1 covers 7 bases. The CDR3 totals 15 residues. V lost 2 bases to trimming and J lost 5 bases; unmatched junction nucleotides: 9. Germline V lookup: CDR1 MNHEY, CDR2 SVGAGI.

Points on this clone: Other DNA sequences in this specimen translate into the identical CDR3. This sequence joins TRBV4-3 and TRBJ1-2; 9 positions match TRBD1. The V gene's germline CDR1 is LGHNA and CDR2 YSLEER. The V segment lost 0 bases and the J segment 5 bases; nucleotides outside the gene matches: 1. The CDR3 consists of 14 residues. CDR3 DNA sequence: TGCGCCAGCAGCCAAGAGACAGGGGGTTATGGCTACACCTTC. Translating it yields CASSQETGGYGYTF.

The chain is built from TRBV10-3 and TRBJ2-7; the D is unclear. The V end lost 3 bases, the J end lost 2 bases, and 5 bases lay between the germline ends. The CDR3 is 12 residues long. CDR1 ENHRY and CDR2 SYGVKD come from the germline V gene. CDR3 coding DNA: TGTGCCATCAGTGATCCTCCCTACGAGCAGTACTTC. Residues: CAISDPPYEQYF.

The chain has TRBV30 and TRBJ1-1; D unclear. Germline V lookup: CDR1 GTSNPN, CDR2 SVGIG (reference sequence). The CDR3 is 12 amino acids. Trimming removed 2 bases at V and 4 bases at J, with 8 bases between. For the CDR3, the DNA is TGTGCCTGGAGTCGCACAGCCACTGAAGCTTTCTTT. Its protein is CAWSRTATEAFF.

V and J are TRBV29-1 and TRBJ1-6; tentatively, D is TRBD1 (6 bases). The V gene's germline CDR1 is SQVTM and CDR2 ANQGSEA. There are 13 residues in the CDR3. The germline V and J ends were trimmed by 4 bases and 7 bases, with 11 bases remaining between them. Written as DNA, the CDR3 is TGCAGCGTTGGGACAGCCCCAAATTCACCCCTCCACTTT. This gives the protein CSVGTAPNSPLHF.

This chain uses TRBV15 with TRBJ1-1, with 7 bases identical to TRBD1. Germline CDR1 LNHNV, CDR2 YYDKDF (reference sequence). Unmatched junction bases numbered 11, after V lost 2 bases and J lost 11 bases. The CDR3 spans 14 residues. The CDR3 sequence: CATSRPDWDSGAFF. The CDR3 region has the DNA TGTGCCACCAGCAGACCGGACTGGGACAGTGGGGCTTTCTTT.

J is TRBJ2-3 and V is TRBV4-3, with D perhaps matching TRBD2 (5 bases). The CDR3 is 14 amino acids. Germline CDR1 is LGHNA and CDR2 is YSLEER. The V end lost 0 bases, the J end lost 4 bases, and 8 bases lay between the germline ends. In DNA, the CDR3 is TGCGCCAGCAGCCAAGATCGGGGTCCAGATACGCAGTATTTT. This encodes CASSQDRGPDTQYF.

CDR3 sequence reads: CAIGPTGRIGYTF. The CDR3 DNA sequence: TGTGCCATCGGGCCTACAGGTCGAATCGGCTACACCTTC. This chain connects TRBV10-3 to TRBJ1-2; possible D gene TRBD1, 5 bases. The germline V gene has CDR1 ENHRY and CDR2 SYGVKD. The V gene lost 8 bases and the J gene lost 8 bases, with 18 bases spanning the gap. The CDR3 length is 13 residues.